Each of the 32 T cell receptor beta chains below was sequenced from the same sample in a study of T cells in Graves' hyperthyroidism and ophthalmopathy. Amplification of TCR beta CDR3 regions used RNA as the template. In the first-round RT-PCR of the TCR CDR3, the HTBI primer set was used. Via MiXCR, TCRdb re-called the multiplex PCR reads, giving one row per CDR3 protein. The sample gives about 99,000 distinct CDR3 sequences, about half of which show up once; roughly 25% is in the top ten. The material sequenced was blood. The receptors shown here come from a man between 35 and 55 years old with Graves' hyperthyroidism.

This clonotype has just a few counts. The CDR3 here is CASSFPDKGSDEQYF. The CDR3 DNA follows: TGTGCCAGCAGTTTCCCCGATAAAGGCAGCGACGAGCAGTACTTC. The chain recombines TRBV28 with TRBJ2-7; D gene ambiguous. Germline V CDR1 and CDR2: MDHEN, SYDVKM. The germline V and J ends were trimmed by 3 bases and 5 bases, with 17 bases remaining between them. This CDR3 is built from 15 residues.

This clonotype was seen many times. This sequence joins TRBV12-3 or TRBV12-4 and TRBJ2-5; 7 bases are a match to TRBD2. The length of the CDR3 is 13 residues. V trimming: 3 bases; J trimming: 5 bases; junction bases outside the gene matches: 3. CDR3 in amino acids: CASSFAGVETQYF. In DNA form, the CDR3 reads TGTGCCAGCAGTTTTGCGGGAGTGGAGACCCAGTACTTC.

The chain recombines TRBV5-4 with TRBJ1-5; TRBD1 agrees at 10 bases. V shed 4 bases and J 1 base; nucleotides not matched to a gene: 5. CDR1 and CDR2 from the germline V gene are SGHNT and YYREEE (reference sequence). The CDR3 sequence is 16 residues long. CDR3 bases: TGTGCCAGCAGCGCGCCGGGACAGGGGAGCAATCAGCCCCAGCATTTT. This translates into CASSAPGQGSNQPQHF.

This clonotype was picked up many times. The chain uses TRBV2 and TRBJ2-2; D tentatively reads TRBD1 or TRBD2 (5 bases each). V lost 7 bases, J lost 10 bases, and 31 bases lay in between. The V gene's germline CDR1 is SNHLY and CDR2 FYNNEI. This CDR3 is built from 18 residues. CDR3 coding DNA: TGTGCCAGCACCGGGGCCCTAAGCCTCCCCAAAAAGCTCCAGGAGCTGTTTTTT. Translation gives CASTGALSLPKKLQELFF.

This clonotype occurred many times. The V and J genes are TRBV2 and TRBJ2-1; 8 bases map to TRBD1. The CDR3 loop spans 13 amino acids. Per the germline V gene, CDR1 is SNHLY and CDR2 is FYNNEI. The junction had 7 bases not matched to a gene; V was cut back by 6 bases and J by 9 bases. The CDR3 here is CASRDRALGEQFF. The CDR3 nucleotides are TGTGCCAGCAGGGACAGGGCTTTGGGTGAGCAGTTCTTC.

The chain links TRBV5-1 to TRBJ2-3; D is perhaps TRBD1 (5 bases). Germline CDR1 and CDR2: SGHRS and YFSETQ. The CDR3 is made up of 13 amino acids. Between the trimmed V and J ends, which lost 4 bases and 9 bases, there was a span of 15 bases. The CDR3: CASSQPQDRTQYF. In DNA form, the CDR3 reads TGCGCCAGCAGCCAACCACAGGACCGAACGCAGTATTTT.

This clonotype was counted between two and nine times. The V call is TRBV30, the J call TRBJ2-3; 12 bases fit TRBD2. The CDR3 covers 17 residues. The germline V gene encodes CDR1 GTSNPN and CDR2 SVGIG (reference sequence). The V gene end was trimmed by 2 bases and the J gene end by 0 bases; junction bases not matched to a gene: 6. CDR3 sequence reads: CAWSSGTSGLSTDTQYF. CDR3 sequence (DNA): TGTGCCTGGAGTTCCGGGACTAGCGGGCTTAGCACAGATACGCAGTATTTT.

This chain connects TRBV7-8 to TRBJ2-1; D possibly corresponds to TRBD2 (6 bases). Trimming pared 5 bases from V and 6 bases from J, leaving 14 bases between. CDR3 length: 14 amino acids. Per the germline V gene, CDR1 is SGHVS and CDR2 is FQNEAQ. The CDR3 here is CASSPGSHSNEQFF. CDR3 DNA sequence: TGTGCCAGCAGCCCCGGGAGTCATAGCAATGAGCAGTTCTTC.

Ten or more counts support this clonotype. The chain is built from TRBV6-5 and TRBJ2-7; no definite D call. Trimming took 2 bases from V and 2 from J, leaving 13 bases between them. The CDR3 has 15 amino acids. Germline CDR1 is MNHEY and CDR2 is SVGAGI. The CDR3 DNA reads TGTGCCAGCAGTTACAACGGGTTGGAGCCCTACGAGCAGTACTTC. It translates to CASSYNGLEPYEQYF.

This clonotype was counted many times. The CDR3 DNA is TGTGCCAGCAGGCAGTCCTACGAGCAGTACTTC. This codes for CASRQSYEQYF. The chain is built from TRBV2 and TRBJ2-7, with D hard to call. CDR3 length: 11 amino acids. Per germline, CDR1 SNHLY and CDR2 FYNNEI. V shed 6 bases and J shed 1 base, with 4 bases lying between them. Looking up the rest from reference TRBV2 and TRBJ2-7 gives the full variable domain: EPEVTQTPSHQVTQMGQEVILRCVPISNHLYFYWYRQILGQKVEFLVSFYNNEISEKSEIFDDQFSVERPDGSNFTLKIRSTKLEDSAMYFCASRQSYEQYFGPGTRLTVT.

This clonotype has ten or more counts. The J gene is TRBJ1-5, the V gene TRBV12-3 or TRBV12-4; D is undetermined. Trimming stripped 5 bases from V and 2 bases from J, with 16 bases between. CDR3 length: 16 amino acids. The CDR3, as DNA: TGTGCCAGCAGTAGCCGGTCCCCGATGGGCAATCAGCCCCAGCATTTT. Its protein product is CASSSRSPMGNQPQHF.

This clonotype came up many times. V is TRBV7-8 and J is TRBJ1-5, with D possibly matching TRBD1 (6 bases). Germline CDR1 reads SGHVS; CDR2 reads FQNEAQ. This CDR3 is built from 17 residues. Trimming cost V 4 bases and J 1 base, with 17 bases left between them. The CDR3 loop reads CASSSGRVGGSNQPQHF. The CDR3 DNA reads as TGTGCCAGCAGCTCCGGGAGGGTAGGGGGGAGCAATCAGCCCCAGCATTTT.

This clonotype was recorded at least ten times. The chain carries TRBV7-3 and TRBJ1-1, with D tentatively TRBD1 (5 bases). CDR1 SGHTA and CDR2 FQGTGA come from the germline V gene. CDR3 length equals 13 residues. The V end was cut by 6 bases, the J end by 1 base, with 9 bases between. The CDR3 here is CASRLTANTEAFF. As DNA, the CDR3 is TGTGCCAGCAGGCTGACAGCGAACACTGAAGCTTTCTTT.

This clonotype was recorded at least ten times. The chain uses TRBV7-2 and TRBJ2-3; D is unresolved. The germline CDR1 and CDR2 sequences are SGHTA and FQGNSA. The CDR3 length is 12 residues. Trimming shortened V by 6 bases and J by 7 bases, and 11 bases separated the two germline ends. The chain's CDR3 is CASRSPGYTQYF. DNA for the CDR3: TGTGCCAGCAGATCCCCCGGATATACGCAGTATTTT.

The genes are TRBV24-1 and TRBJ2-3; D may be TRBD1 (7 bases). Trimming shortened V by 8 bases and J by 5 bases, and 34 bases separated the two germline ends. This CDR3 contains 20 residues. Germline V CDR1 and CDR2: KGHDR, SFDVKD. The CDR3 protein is CATTLGGGEGVWLEEDTQYF. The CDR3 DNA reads TGTGCCACCACTCTTGGAGGGGGCGAAGGGGTGTGGTTGGAGGAAGATACGCAGTATTTT.

CDR3 residues: CASSYAPGTGKKTYEQYF. The CDR3 DNA sequence: TGTGCCAGCAGTTACGCCCCCGGGACAGGGAAAAAGACCTACGAGCAGTACTTC. The chain uses TRBV6-5 and TRBJ2-7; 9 bases are a match to TRBD1. Germline trimming cut 2 bases from V and 2 bases from J; bases unmatched to any gene: 13. CDR3 length: 18 residues. Germline V gives CDR1 MNHEY, CDR2 SVGAGI.

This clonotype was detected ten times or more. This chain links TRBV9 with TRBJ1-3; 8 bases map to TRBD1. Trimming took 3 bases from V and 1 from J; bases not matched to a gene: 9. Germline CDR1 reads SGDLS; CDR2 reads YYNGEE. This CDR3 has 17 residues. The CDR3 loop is CASSAPSRGLSGNTIYF. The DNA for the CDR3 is TGTGCCAGCAGCGCCCCCAGCAGGGGGCTTTCTGGAAACACCATATATTTT.

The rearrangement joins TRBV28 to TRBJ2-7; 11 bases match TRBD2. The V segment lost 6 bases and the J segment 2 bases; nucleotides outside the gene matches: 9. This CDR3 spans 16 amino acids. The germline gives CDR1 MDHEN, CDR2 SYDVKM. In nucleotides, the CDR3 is TGTGCCAGCAGACAACCACGACTAGCGGGACCCTACGAGCAGTACTTC. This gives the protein CASRQPRLAGPYEQYF.

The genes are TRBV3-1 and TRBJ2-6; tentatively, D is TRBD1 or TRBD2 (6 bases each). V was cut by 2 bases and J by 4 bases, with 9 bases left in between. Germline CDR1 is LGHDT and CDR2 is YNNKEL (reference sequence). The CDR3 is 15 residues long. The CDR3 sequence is CASSQRGAGANVLTF. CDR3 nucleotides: TGTGCCAGCAGCCAAAGGGGGGCAGGGGCCAACGTCCTGACTTTC.

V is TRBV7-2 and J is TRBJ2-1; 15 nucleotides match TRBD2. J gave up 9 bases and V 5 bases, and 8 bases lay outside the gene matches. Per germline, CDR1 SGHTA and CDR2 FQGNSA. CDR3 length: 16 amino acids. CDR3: CASSLGLAGGLVEQFF. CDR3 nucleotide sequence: TGTGCCAGCAGCCTAGGACTAGCGGGGGGGCTTGTTGAGCAGTTCTTC.

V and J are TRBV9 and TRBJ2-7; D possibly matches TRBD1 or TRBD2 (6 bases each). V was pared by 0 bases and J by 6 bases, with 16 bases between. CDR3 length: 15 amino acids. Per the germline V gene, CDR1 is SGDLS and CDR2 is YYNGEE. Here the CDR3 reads CASSVAGASPREQYF. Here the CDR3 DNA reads TGTGCCAGCAGCGTAGCGGGGGCCTCCCCCCGCGAGCAGTACTTC.

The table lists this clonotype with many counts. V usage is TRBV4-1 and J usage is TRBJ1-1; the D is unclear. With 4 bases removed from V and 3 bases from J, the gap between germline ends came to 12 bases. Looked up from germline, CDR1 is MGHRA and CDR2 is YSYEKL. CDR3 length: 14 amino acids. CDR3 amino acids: CASSPLMGYTEAFF. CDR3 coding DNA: TGCGCCAGCAGCCCGCTGATGGGGTACACTGAAGCTTTCTTT.

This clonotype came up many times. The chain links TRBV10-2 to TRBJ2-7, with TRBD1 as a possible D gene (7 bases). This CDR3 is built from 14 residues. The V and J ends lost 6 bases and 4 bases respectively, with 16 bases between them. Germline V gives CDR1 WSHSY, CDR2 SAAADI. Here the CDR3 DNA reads TGCGCCAGCAGAGAGACAGGGACTTTGTACGAGCAGTACTTC. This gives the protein CASRETGTLYEQYF.

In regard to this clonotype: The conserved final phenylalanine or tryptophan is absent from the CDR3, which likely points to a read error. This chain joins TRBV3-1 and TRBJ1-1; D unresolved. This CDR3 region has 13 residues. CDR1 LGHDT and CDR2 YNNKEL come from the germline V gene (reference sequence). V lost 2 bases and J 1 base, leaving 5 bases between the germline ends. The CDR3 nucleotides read TGTGCCAGCAGCCAACTCGGGAACACTGAAGCTTTCCTT. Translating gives CASSQLGNTEAFL.

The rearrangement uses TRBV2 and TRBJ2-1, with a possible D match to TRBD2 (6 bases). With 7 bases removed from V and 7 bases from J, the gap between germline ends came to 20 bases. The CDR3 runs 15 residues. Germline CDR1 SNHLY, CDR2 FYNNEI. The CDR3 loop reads CASTPGLGSRNEQFF. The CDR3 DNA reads TGTGCCAGCACCCCGGGACTGGGGTCAAGGAATGAGCAGTTCTTC.

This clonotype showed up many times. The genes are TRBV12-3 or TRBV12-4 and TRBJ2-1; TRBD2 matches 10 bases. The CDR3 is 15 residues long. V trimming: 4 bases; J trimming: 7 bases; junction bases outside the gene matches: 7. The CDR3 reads CASSYLAGATNEQFF. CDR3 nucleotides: TGTGCCAGCAGTTACCTAGCGGGAGCGACTAATGAGCAGTTCTTC.

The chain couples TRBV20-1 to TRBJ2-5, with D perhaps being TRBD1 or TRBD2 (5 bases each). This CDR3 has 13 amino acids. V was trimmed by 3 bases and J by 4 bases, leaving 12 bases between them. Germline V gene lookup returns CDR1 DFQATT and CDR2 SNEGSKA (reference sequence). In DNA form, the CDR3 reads TGCAGTGCTAGTGGACGGGACCTAGAGACCCAGTACTTC. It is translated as CSASGRDLETQYF.

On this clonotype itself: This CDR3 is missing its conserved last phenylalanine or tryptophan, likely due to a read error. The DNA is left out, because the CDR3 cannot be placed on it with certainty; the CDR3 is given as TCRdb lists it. The CDR3 is CAISEGNSYEQHS. The chain joins TRBV10-3 to TRBJ2-7. CDR1 is ENHRY and CDR2 is SYGVKD in the germline V gene. From its first to its last residue, the CDR3 has 13 amino acids.

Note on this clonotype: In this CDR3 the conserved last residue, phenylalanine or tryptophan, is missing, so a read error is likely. CDR3 sequence (DNA): TGTGCCAGCAGTTTAACTAGCGGGAGGACAGATACGCAGTATCTT. Protein sequence: CASSLTSGRTDTQYL. This chain connects TRBV12-3 or TRBV12-4 to TRBJ2-3; TRBD2 aligns across 12 bases. V was pared by 2 bases and J by 3 bases, with 0 bases of the junction left unmatched. This CDR3 comprises 15 residues.

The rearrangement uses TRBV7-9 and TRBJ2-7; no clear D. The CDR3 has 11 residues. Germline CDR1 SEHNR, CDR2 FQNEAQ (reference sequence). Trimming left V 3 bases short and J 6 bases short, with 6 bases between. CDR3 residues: CASSFESEQYF. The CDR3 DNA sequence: TGTGCCAGCAGCTTTGAGTCCGAGCAGTACTTC.

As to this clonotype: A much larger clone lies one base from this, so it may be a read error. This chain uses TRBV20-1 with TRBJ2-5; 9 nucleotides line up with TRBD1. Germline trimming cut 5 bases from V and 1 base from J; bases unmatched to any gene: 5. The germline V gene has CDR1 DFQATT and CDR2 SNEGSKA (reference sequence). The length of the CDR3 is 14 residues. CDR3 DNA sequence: TGCAGTGCTGGGGGGACAGGGCCCCAAGAGACCCAGTACTTC. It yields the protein CSAGGTGPQETQYF.

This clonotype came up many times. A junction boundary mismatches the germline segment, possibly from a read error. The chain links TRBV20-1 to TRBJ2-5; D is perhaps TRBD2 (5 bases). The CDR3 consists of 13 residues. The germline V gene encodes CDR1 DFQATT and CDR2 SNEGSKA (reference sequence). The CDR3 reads CSARGSPRETQYF. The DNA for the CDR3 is TGCAGTGCCAGAGGGTCCCCTAGGGAGACCCAGTACTTC.